The rows below give T cell receptor beta chains drawn from one sample of a study of blood T cell repertoires in COVID-19. The data were produced by immunoSEQ multiplex PCR, yet TCRdb's version contains in-frame clones alone and is incomplete. Of just over 300,000 clones listed, nearly 90% were seen once; the top ten hold 3.5% to 5%. The sequenced sample consisted of PBMCs or T cells enriched from blood (not recorded which). The receptors originated from a woman aged 18 to 35 with acute COVID-19. CDR3s include the opening cysteine and the closing phenylalanine or tryptophan. A D gene is named only where the DNA matches it firmly.

length	V	J	D	DNA	CDR3
13	TRBV6-4	TRBJ2-1	.	TGTGCCAGCAGTGACTCTACCGAGAATGAGCAGTTCTTC	CASSDSTENEQFF
15	TRBV6-2/TRBV6-3	TRBJ1-5	.	TGTGCCAGCAGTGCCCTGGGACACAGCAATCAGCCCCAGCATTTT	CASSALGHSNQPQHF
17	TRBV7-2	TRBJ2-7	TRBD1	TGTGCCAGCAGCTTAGCCGGGACAGGGGGGAGGGCCTACGAGCAGTACTTC	CASSLAGTGGRAYEQYF
13	TRBV28	TRBJ1-1	TRBD1	TGTGCCAGCAGTACGGGACAGGGGAGTGAAGCTTTCTTT	CASSTGQGSEAFF
14	TRBV28	TRBJ1-1	TRBD1	TGTGCCAGCAGGCGACAGGGAGGGAACACTGAAGCTTTCTTT	CASRRQGGNTEAFF
14	TRBV10-3	TRBJ2-7	.	TGTGCCATCAGTGAGTCAGGCAGGGTTTCCGAGCAGTACTTC	CAISESGRVSEQYF
19	TRBV13	TRBJ2-3	TRBD1	TGTGCCAGCAGCGCCCCCCGGACAGGGGCCTTGACTAGCACAGATACGCAGTATTTT	CASSAPRTGALTSTDTQYF
18	TRBV28	TRBJ2-5	TRBD2	TGTGCCAGCAGTGTTACCGGGACTAGCGGGACCCCCCAAGAGACCCAGTACTTC	CASSVTGTSGTPQETQYF
17	TRBV9	TRBJ2-2	.	TGTGCCAGCAGCGTAGGTGGGGCATCACAAAACACCGGGGAGCTGTTTTTT	CASSVGGASQNTGELFF
12	TRBV6-5	TRBJ2-7	.	TGTGCCAGCACTTCGAGGGCTTACGAGCAGTACTTC	CASTSRAYEQYF